Listed below are T cell receptor beta chains from one sample, sequenced in a study of blood T cell repertoires in COVID-19. Method: immunoSEQ multiplex PCR; TCRdb's copy keeps in-frame clones and lacks some. The sample records roughly 150,000 clones, 86% being singletons. The material sequenced was peripheral blood. All receptors derive from a woman in her 70s with acute or convalescent COVID-19. Both conserved end residues are part of each CDR3. Fields, in order: clone size, D gene, V gene, J gene, CDR3 DNA, CDR3 protein. A D gene is named only where the DNA matches it firmly. Where a row states a size, it is once, few, many or the class of an expanded clone; other rows omit it.

>-|TRBD1|TRBV11-3|TRBJ2-3
TGTGCCAGCAGCTCGGCTAAACGACAGGGACGGTTCGGAGATACGCAGTATTTT
CASSSAKRQGRFGDTQYF
>-|-|TRBV6-2/TRBV6-3|TRBJ1-5
TGTGCCAGCAGTCGGGGATCATATAGCAATCAGCCCCAGCATTTT
CASSRGSYSNQPQHF
>-|TRBD2|TRBV9|TRBJ2-5
TGTGCCAGCAGCGCCGGGACTATCCCCCAAGAGACCCAGTACTTC
CASSAGTIPQETQYF
>-|TRBD1|TRBV28|TRBJ1-5
TGTGCCAGCAGTTCGACAGGGGTAGGTCAGCCCCAGCATTTT
CASSSTGVGQPQHF
>-|-|TRBV10-3|TRBJ2-7
TGTGCCATCAGTGAGGGGAGGCAGGACCCCTACGAGCAGTACTTC
CAISEGRQDPYEQYF
>few|TRBD1|TRBV7-8|TRBJ2-2
TGTGCCAGCAGCTTAGAAAGTTCGGTGGGACAGGGTTACACCGGGGAGCTGTTTTTT
CASSLESSVGQGYTGELFF
>-|-|TRBV14|TRBJ2-1
TGTGCCAGCAGCCACCCAGGGGGGAAACAGCGCTCCTACAATGAGCAGTTCTTC
CASSHPGGKQRSYNEQFF
>-|-|TRBV3-1/TRBV3-2|TRBJ1-1
TGTGCCAGCAGCCCCGTTGGGGGGGGAACTGAAGCTTTCTTT
CASSPVGGGTEAFF
>-|TRBD1|TRBV18|TRBJ1-2
TGTGCCAGCTCACCAGGGACAGTAACAAACTATGGCTACACCTTC
CASSPGTVTNYGYTF
>-|TRBD1|TRBV5-6|TRBJ1-2
TGTGCCAGCAGCCTATATACCGGGACAGGGTTCGCAGGCTACACCTTC
CASSLYTGTGFAGYTF
>-|-|TRBV24-1|TRBJ1-5
TGTGCCACCAGTGACACAGGGACCGCCAATCAGCCCCAGCATTTT
CATSDTGTANQPQHF
>-|TRBD1|TRBV9|TRBJ1-6
TGTGCCAGCAGCGTAGCTACAGGGGGCGTTTCACCCCTCCACTTT
CASSVATGGVSPLHF
>once|-|TRBV6-5|TRBJ2-1
TGTGCCAGCAGTCGAGGCGGCGACCCCTACAATGAGCAGTTCTTC
CASSRGGDPYNEQFF
>-|-|TRBV29-1|TRBJ2-1
TGCAGCGTTCGGCAGGGTAACGATGAGCAGTTCTTC
CSVRQGNDEQFF
>-|TRBD2|TRBV7-6|TRBJ2-1
TGTGCCAGCAGCTTAGAGGCTAGCGGGACGGTTAATGAGCAGTTCTTC
CASSLEASGTVNEQFF
>-|TRBD2|TRBV9|TRBJ2-3
TGTGCCAGCAGCGTTACAGCGGGGGGCCCGGATACGCAGTATTTT
CASSVTAGGPDTQYF
>-|TRBD1|TRBV5-1|TRBJ2-3
TGCGCCAGCAGCACACAGGGGACCGCAGATACGCAGTATTTT
CASSTQGTADTQYF
>-|TRBD1|TRBV4-2|TRBJ1-2
TGTGCCAGCAGCCAAGATCGGCAGGGGGCTTATGGCTACACCTTC
CASSQDRQGAYGYTF
>-|-|TRBV4-2|TRBJ1-2
TGTGCCAGCAGCCAAGATTTGGCAGGGGCCAGTCTTGGCTACACCTTC
CASSQDLAGASLGYTF
>-|-|TRBV15|TRBJ2-7
TGTGCCACCAGCAGGGCGGGGCAGGGGGGTGAGCAGTACTTC
CATSRAGQGGEQYF
>-|-|TRBV6-2/TRBV6-3|TRBJ2-7
TGTGCCAGCAGCACTTGGGGAGGAGGCTACGAGCAGTACTTC
CASSTWGGGYEQYF
>-|TRBD1|TRBV24-1|TRBJ2-2
TGTGCCACCAGTGCCATCAGGGGGCAACGCACCGGGGAGCTGTTTTTT
CATSAIRGQRTGELFF
>few|-|TRBV2|TRBJ2-7
TGTGCCAGCAAAGCCGACAACACCTACGAGCAGTACTTC
CASKADNTYEQYF
>-|TRBD1|TRBV5-1|TRBJ2-2
TGCGCCAGCAGTCCGAGACCGGGACAGGGGCGAACCGGGGAGCTGTTTTTT
CASSPRPGQGRTGELFF
>-|TRBD1|TRBV2|TRBJ1-4
TGTGCCAGCAGTGATAGACGACAGGGGGGTGAAAAACTGTTTTTT
CASSDRRQGGEKLFF
>-|TRBD2|TRBV9|TRBJ2-3
TGTGCCAGCAGCGCCGGGACTAGTGGCGCAGATACGCAGTATTTT
CASSAGTSGADTQYF
>-|TRBD1|TRBV6-2/TRBV6-3|TRBJ1-6
TGTGCCAGCAGTTACCCCGGGACAGGGAGCTCACCCCTCCACTTT
CASSYPGTGSSPLHF
>-|-|TRBV7-5|TRBJ1-1
TGTGCCAGAAGCTTAGACGGGGGAACTGAAGCTTTCTTT
CARSLDGGTEAFF
>-|TRBD1|TRBV2|TRBJ1-2
TGTGCCAGCAGTGAAGACCGGACAGGAGGAGGCTACACCTTC
CASSEDRTGGGYTF
>-|TRBD1|TRBV27|TRBJ1-6
TGTGCCAGCAGTGCAGGGGGTCGGAATTCACCCCTCCACTTT
CASSAGGRNSPLHF
>once|-|TRBV24-1|TRBJ2-3
TGTGCCACCAGTGATTTGCGGGCGGGACGGGATACGCAGTATTTT
CATSDLRAGRDTQYF
>-|TRBD1|TRBV6-5|TRBJ2-3
TGTGCCAGCTCCGACACAGGGGGCGCAATAGATACGCAGTATTTT
CASSDTGGAIDTQYF
>-|TRBD2|TRBV5-1|TRBJ2-2
TGCGCCAGCAGCTTGAATAGCGGGACGGACACCGGGGAGCTGTTTTTT
CASSLNSGTDTGELFF
>-|-|TRBV5-5|TRBJ2-1
TGTGCCAGCAGCTTGGTTGGGGGGAATGAGCAGTTCTTC
CASSLVGGNEQFF
>-|-|TRBV11-3|TRBJ2-3
TGTGCCAGCAGCCCGGGGGTTTGGAGCGGTGATACAGATACGCAGTATTTT
CASSPGVWSGDTDTQYF
>-|-|TRBV30|TRBJ1-1
TGTGCCTGGACTTATGGGAGCACTGAAGCTTTCTTT
CAWTYGSTEAFF
>few|TRBD1|TRBV11-3|TRBJ2-1
TGTGCCAGCAGCTTAGGACAGGGGGGGTTTAATGAGCAGTTCTTC
CASSLGQGGFNEQFF
>-|-|TRBV2|TRBJ1-4
TGTGCCAGCATTTGGGGGGAGCCAAATGAAAAACTGTTTTTT
CASIWGEPNEKLFF
>-|-|TRBV6-5|TRBJ1-1
TGTGCCAGCAGTTATAGGCAGCAGGCCGCAGCTTTCTTT
CASSYRQQAAAFF
>-|TRBD2|TRBV7-3|TRBJ2-3
TGTGCCAGCTCCCCCCAGGGGACTAGCTCGCAGTATTTT
CASSPQGTSSQYF
>once|-|TRBV2|TRBJ1-1
TGTGCCAGCAGTGACAGGGGTATGAACACTGAAGCTTTCTTT
CASSDRGMNTEAFF
>-|-|TRBV27|TRBJ1-2
TGTGCCAGCAGTGGGCAGGGGCCCTATGGCTACACCTTC
CASSGQGPYGYTF
>-|-|TRBV21-1|TRBJ1-2
TGTGCCAGCACGCGACAGGGGGCCTATGGCTACACCTTC
CASTRQGAYGYTF
>-|TRBD1|TRBV15|TRBJ1-2
TGTGCCACCAGCCCCCGGACAGGGGACGTGAATGGCTACACCTTC
CATSPRTGDVNGYTF
>-|TRBD1|TRBV15|TRBJ2-1
TGTGCCACCAGCAGACTTATCGGACAGGGAGCCTACAATGAGCAGTTCTTC
CATSRLIGQGAYNEQFF